This T cell receptor (beta chain) was retrieved from a study of identical twins. Study-wide results and caveats: Partial confounding of zero-insertion analyses by invariant MAIT and iNKT cells was possible.

A note on this clonotype: The antigen is not known.

One entry per CDR3 protein results from TCRdb running MiXCR on the 5' RACE reads. The data show 200,000 to 250,000 distinct CDR3 sequences, with about 7.5% seen just once and about 1.9% held by the top ten. Germline CDR1 is SGHRS and CDR2 is YFSETQ. The CDR3 totals 15 residues. The V gene lost 5 bases and the J gene lost 5 bases, with 19 bases spanning the gap. A further study also used this sample, focusing on yellow fever vaccine responses in identical twins.

The sample consisted of memory (CD45RO+) T cells sorted from blood. The chain has TRBV5-1 and TRBJ1-1; D is perhaps TRBD1 (5 bases). This receptor was taken from a woman between 18 and 29 years old in good health. The CDR3 nucleotides read TGCGCCAGCAGGGACCCGGGACGGGGCGAAACTGAAGCTTTCTTT. It encodes CASRDPGRGETEAFF.